These 9 T cell receptor beta chains share one sample of origin, sequenced in a study of cytomegalovirus exposure and HLA in healthy donors. PCR used 60 Vbeta primers and 13 Jbeta primers. Repertoires were generated with immunoSEQ multiplex PCR, while TCRdb's copy carries only in-frame clones and drops some. The repertoire holds 150,000 to 200,000 clones, with 85% as singletons. Sample: PBMCs. The origin of the receptors is a woman aged 45-60 years in good health and CMV-seronegative.

The chain couples TRBV11-1 to TRBJ2-7; D is ambiguous. Germline loops: CDR1 SGHAT, CDR2 FQDESV (reference sequence). CDR3 size: 15 residues. V dropped 3 bases and J dropped 2 bases, with 14 bases sitting between them. The DNA for the CDR3 is TGTGCCAGCAGCTTGACTCGCTCCTTCACCTACGAGCAGTACTTC. It codes for CASSLTRSFTYEQYF.

This clone has more than one count but fewer than ten. The rearrangement uses TRBV27 and TRBJ2-3; possible D gene TRBD1, 6 bases. Deletions cut 2 bases from V and 1 base from J, with 10 bases between. CDR3 length: 15 residues. The V gene's germline CDR1 is MNHEY and CDR2 SMNVEV (reference sequence). In DNA form, the CDR3 reads TGTGCCAGCAGTTTAGGACAGTACGGCACAGATACGCAGTATTTT. This codes for CASSLGQYGTDTQYF.

The genes are TRBV18 and TRBJ1-1; D might be TRBD1 (5 bases). This CDR3 is 16 amino acids long. Trimming shortened V by 0 bases and J by 3 bases, and 14 bases separated the two germline ends. Germline V lookup: CDR1 KGHSH, CDR2 LQKENI. CDR3: CASSPPPRGGYTEAFF. The CDR3 DNA reads TGTGCCAGCTCACCACCGCCCCGCGGGGGGTACACTGAAGCTTTCTTT.

This chain joins TRBV7-9 and TRBJ1-6, with D unresolved. The CDR3 is 14 residues long. Germline CDR1 reads SEHNR; CDR2 reads FQNEAQ (reference sequence). V was pared by 5 bases and J by 7 bases, with 12 bases between. CDR3 coding DNA: TGTGCCAGCAGCCCTGAGAGGGTGAATTCACCCCTCCACTTT. Protein sequence: CASSPERVNSPLHF.

This clone was found once. The J gene is TRBJ2-1, the V gene TRBV10-3; 7 nucleotides line up with TRBD1. V trimming: 5 bases; J trimming: 2 bases; junction bases outside the gene matches: 6. This CDR3 comprises 15 residues. Looked up from germline, CDR1 is ENHRY and CDR2 is SYGVKD. The CDR3 protein is CAISPGQDPYNEQFF. Here the CDR3 DNA reads TGTGCCATCAGTCCAGGACAGGACCCCTACAATGAGCAGTTCTTC.

The chain uses TRBV27 and TRBJ2-7, with 7 positions matching TRBD1. The CDR3 is 15 residues long. Germline V lookup: CDR1 MNHEY, CDR2 SMNVEV (reference sequence). With V trimmed by 3 bases and J by 6 bases, 11 bases remained unmatched. The CDR3 region is CASSFVRGRPVEQYF. DNA of the CDR3: TGTGCCAGCAGTTTTGTGAGGGGGCGCCCCGTCGAGCAGTACTTC.

As concerns this clone: Other DNA variants within this sample encode the same CDR3. The J gene is TRBJ1-2, the V gene TRBV5-1; TRBD1 matches 7 bases. This CDR3 is 13 amino acids long. Germline V gives CDR1 SGHRS, CDR2 YFSETQ. Trimming took 0 bases from V and 5 from J; bases not matched to a gene: 1. CDR3 loop: CASSLEGAYGYTF. The CDR3 DNA follows: TGCGCCAGCAGCTTGGAGGGGGCGTATGGCTACACCTTC.

This rearrangement joins TRBV19 to TRBJ2-7; 11 bases are a match to TRBD1. Germline lookup yields CDR1 LNHDA and CDR2 SQIVND (reference sequence). The ends lost 4 bases at V and 6 bases at J; junction bases unmatched: 2. This CDR3 comprises 13 residues. CDR3 sequence (DNA): TGTGCCAGTAGTACCGGGACAGGGGGCGAGCAGTACTTC. Protein product: CASSTGTGGEQYF.

V gene TRBV28 combines with J gene TRBJ1-1; maybe TRBD1 (6 bases). Germline CDR1 and CDR2: MDHEN and SYDVKM. This CDR3 contains 15 residues. V was shortened by 5 bases and J by 4 bases, with 17 bases between the two germline ends. The CDR3 spells CASSPGPDSFTEAFF. The CDR3 DNA reads as TGTGCCAGCAGTCCGGGCCCGGACAGTTTCACTGAAGCTTTCTTT.